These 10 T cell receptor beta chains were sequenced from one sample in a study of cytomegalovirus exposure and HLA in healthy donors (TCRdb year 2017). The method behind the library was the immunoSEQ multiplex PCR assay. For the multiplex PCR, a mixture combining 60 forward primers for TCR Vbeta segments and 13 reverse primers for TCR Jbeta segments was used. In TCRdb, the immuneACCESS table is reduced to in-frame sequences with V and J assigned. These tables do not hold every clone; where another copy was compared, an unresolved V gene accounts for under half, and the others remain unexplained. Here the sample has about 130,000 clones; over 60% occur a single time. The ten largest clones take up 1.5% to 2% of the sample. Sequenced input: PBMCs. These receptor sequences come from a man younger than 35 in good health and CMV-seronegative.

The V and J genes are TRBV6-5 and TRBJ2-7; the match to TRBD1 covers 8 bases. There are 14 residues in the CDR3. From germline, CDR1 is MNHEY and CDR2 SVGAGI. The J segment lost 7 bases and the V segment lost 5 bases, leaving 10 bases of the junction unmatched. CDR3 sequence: CASSPRQGSSEQYF. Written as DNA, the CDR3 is TGTGCCAGCAGTCCACGACAGGGGTCGAGTGAGCAGTACTTC.

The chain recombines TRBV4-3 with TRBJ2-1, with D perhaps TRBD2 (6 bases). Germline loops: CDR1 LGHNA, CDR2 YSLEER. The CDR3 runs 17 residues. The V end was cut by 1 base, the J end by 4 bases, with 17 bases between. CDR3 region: CASSQGSTSFVYNEQFF. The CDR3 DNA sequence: TGCGCCAGCAGCCAAGGATCGACTAGTTTTGTTTACAATGAGCAGTTCTTC.

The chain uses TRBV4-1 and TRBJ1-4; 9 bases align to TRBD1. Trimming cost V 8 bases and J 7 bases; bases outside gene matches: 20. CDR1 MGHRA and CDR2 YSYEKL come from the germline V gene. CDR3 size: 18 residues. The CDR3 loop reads CASAPTGTGLYKGEKLFF. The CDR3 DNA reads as TGCGCCAGCGCACCAACCGGGACAGGGTTGTATAAGGGTGAAAAACTGTTTTTT.

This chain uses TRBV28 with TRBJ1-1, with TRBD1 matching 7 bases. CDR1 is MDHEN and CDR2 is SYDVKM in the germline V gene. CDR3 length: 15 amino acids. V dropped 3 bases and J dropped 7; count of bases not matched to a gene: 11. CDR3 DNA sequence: TGTGCCAGCAGTTTGACGGACAGGTCTGTGGTTGAAGCTTTCTTT. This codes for CASSLTDRSVVEAFF. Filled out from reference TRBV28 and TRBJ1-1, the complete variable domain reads DVKVTQSSRYLVKRTGEKVFLECVQDMDHENMFWYRQDPGLGLRLIYFSYDVKMKEKGDIPEGYSVSREKKERFSLILESASTNQTSMYLCASSLTDRSVVEAFFGQGTRLTVV.

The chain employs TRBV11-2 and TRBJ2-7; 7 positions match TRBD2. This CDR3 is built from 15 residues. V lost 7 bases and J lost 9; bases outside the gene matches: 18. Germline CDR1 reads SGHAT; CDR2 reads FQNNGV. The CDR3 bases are TGTGCCAGCATCGAACGGGCTAGCGGCTTCTGTTGGCAGTACTTC. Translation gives CASIERASGFCWQYF.

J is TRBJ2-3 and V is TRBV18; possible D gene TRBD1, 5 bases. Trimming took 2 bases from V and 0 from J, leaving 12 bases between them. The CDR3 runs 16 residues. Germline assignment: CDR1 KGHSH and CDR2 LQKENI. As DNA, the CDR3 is TGTGCCAGCTCACCAGCGCAGACAGCGAGCACAGATACGCAGTATTTT. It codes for CASSPAQTASTDTQYF.

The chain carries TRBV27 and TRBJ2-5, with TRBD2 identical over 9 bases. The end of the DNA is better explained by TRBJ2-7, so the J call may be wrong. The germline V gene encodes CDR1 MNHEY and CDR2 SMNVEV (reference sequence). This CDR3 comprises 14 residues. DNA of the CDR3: TGTGCCAGCAGTGGGCGCGGGAGGGCCCACGAGCAGTACTTC. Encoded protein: CASSGRGRAHEQYF.

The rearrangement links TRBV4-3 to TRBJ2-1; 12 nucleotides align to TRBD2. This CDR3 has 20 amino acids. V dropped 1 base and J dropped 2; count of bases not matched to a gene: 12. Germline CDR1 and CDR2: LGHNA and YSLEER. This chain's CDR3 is CASSQGLFLTSGRTYNEQFF. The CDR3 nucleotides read TGCGCCAGCAGCCAAGGACTATTTTTGACTAGCGGGAGAACCTACAATGAGCAGTTCTTC.

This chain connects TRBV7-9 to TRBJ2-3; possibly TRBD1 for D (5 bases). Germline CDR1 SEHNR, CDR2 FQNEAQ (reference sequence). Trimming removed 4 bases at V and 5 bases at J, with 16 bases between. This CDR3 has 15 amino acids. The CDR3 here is CASSYLGQGRDTQYF. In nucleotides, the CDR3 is TGTGCCAGCAGCTACCTAGGTCAGGGCAGAGATACGCAGTATTTT.

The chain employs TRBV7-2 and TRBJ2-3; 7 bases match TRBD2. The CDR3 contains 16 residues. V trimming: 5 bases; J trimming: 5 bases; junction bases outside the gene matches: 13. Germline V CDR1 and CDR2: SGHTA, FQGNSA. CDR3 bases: TGTGCCAGCAGCCGATCTAGCGGAGGCGGGGAAGATACGCAGTATTTT. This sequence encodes CASSRSSGGGEDTQYF. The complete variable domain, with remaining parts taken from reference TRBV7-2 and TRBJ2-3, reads GAGVSQSPSNKVTEKGKDVELRCDPISGHTALYWYRQSLGQGLEFLIYFQGNSAPDKSGLPSDRFSAERTGGSVSTLTIQRTQQEDSAVYLCASSRSSGGGEDTQYFGPGTRLTVL.